This T cell receptor (beta chain) was sequenced for a study of T cells in Graves' hyperthyroidism and ophthalmopathy. Diagnoses used clinical symptoms, serum thyroxine and TRAb, thyroid ultrasound and orbital computed tomography. This clonotype came up many times. Its antigen remains unidentified. Germline CDR1 reads LGHDT; CDR2 reads YNNKEL (reference sequence). The CDR3 is 15 residues long. Germline trimming cut 7 bases from V and 1 base from J; bases unmatched to any gene: 9. The TCR beta CDR3 regions underwent amplification using RNA transcripts as the source. First-round RT-PCR with HTBI primers amplified the TCR CDR3 region. Using its own MiXCR run on the multiplex PCR reads, TCRdb lists one record per CDR3 protein. The sample lists about 600,000 distinct CDR3 sequences; around 15% were seen once. Study observations and caveats: Ophthalmopathy onset followed model prediction by a median approximately seven months.

Sequencing was carried out using blood. The chain joins TRBV3-1 to TRBJ1-1; 7 bases align to TRBD1. The receptor's source is a woman between 45 and 65 years old with Graves' ophthalmopathy. CDR3: CASTPPGTENTEAFF. The DNA for the CDR3 is TGTGCCAGCACCCCACCCGGGACAGAGAACACTGAAGCTTTCTTT.